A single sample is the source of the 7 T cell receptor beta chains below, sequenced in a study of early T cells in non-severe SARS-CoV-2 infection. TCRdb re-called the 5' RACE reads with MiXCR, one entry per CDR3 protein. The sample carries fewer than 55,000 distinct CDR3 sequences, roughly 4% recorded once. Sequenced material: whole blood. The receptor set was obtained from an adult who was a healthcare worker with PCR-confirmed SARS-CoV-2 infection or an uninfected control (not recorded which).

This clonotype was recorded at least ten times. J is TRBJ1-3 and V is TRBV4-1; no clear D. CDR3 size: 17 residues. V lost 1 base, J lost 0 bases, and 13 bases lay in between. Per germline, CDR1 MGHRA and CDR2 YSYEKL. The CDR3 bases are TGCGCCAGCAGCCAAGCAGGAAGCAGTACCTCTGGAAACACCATATATTTT. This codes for CASSQAGSSTSGNTIYF.

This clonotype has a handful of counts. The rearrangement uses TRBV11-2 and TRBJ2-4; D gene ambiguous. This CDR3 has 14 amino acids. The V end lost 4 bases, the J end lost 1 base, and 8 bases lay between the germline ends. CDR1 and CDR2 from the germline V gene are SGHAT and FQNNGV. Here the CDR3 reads CASSSLEAKNIQYF. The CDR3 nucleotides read TGTGCCAGCAGCTCCCTTGAGGCCAAAAACATTCAGTACTTC.

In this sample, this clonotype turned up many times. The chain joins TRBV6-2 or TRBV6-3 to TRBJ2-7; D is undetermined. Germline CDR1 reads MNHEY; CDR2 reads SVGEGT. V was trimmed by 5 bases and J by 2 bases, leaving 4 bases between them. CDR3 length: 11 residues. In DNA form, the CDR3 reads TGTGCCAGCAGTCAGCCCTACGAGCAGTACTTC. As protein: CASSQPYEQYF.

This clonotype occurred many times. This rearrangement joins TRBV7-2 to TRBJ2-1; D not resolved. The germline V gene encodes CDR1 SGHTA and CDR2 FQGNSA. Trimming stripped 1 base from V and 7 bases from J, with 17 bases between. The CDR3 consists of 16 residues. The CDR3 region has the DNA TGTGCCAGCAGCTTAGTGTCTTCCCCGGCCGGGAATGAGCAGTTCTTC. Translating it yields CASSLVSSPAGNEQFF.

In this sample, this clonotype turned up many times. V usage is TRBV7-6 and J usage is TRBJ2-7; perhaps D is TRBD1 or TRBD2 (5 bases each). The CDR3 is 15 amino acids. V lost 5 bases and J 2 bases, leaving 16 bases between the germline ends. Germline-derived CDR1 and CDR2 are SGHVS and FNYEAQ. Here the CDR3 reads CASSPWGRDPYEQYF. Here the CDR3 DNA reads TGTGCCAGCAGCCCATGGGGCAGGGACCCCTACGAGCAGTACTTC.

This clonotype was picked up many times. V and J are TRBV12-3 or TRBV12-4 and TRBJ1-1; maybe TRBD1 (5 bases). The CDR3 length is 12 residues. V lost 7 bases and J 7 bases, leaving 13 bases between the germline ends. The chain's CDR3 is CASTAGGSEAFF. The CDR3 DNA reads TGTGCCAGCACCGCGGGGGGAAGTGAAGCTTTCTTT.

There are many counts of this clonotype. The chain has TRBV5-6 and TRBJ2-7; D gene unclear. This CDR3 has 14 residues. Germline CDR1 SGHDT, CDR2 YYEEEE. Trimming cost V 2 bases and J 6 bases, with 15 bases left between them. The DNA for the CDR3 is TGTGCCAGCAGCTTTCGGTCCAACCCCCTCGAGCAGTACTTC. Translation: CASSFRSNPLEQYF.